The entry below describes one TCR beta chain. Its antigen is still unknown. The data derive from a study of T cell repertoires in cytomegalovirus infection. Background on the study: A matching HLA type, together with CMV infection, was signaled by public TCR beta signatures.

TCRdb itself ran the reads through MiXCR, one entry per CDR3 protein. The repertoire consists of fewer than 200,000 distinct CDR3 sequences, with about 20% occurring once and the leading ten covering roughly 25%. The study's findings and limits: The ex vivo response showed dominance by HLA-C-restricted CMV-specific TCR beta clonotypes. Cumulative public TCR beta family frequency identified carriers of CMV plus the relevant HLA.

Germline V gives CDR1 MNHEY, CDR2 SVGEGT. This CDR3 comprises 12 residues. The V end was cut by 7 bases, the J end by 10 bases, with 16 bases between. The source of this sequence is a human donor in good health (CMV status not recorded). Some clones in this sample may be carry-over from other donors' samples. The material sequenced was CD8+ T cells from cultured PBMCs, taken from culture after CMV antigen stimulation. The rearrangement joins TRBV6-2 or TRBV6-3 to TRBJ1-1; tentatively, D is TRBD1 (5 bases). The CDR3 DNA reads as TGTGCCAGCACTTATGGAGGGGACGGAGCTTTCTTT. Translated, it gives CASTYGGDGAFF.